This T cell receptor beta chain was profiled in a study of OX40 agonist ivuxolimab in advanced cancers. Overall study: Among those treated, three patients had partial responses, one with hepatocellular carcinoma and two with cutaneous melanoma.

Study outcomes and limitations: What antigens the expanded peripheral T cells recognized was never established. Low normalized T-cell clonal expansion was additionally recorded for some nonresponders.

TCRdb's table, derived via immunoSEQ multiplex PCR, lists solely in-frame clones and lacks some. The sample contains some 87,000 clones, less than 95% of which appear only once. Notes on this clone: Antigen specificity is unknown.

The TCR was taken from an adult with an advanced solid tumor such as melanoma, head and neck, liver or kidney cancer. The sample in question was CD4+ or CD8+ T cells sorted from blood, obtained in a trial of the OX40 agonist ivuxolimab.

The CDR3 sequence is CATSRVTSTDTQYF. CDR3 coding DNA: TGTGCCACCAGCAGAGTGACTAGCACAGATACGCAGTATTTT. The genes are TRBV15 and TRBJ2-3; D uncertain. V lost 1 base and J 0 bases, leaving 5 bases between the germline ends. CDR1 is LNHNV, CDR2 YYDKDF, per germline (reference sequence). CDR3 length: 14 residues.